This record concerns one T cell receptor beta chain sequence. The sample is drawn from a study of identical twins. TCRdb re-called the 5' RACE reads with MiXCR, one entry per CDR3 protein. This table has about 790,000 distinct CDR3 sequences, over 15% appearing once. These data also featured in a second study, about T cells expressing NK-cell markers.

The specimen was PBMCs. The receptor was isolated from a woman in her late teens or twenties in good health.

CDR3 region: CASSFSVGGSYEQYF. CDR3 DNA sequence: TGTGCCAGCAGCTTTTCAGTGGGAGGGTCCTACGAGCAGTACTTC. V gene TRBV11-2 combines with J gene TRBJ2-7; TRBD2 agrees at 7 bases. From germline, CDR1 is SGHAT and CDR2 FQNNGV. V gave up 3 bases and J gave up 1 base; unmatched junction bases: 6. The CDR3 sequence is 15 residues long.